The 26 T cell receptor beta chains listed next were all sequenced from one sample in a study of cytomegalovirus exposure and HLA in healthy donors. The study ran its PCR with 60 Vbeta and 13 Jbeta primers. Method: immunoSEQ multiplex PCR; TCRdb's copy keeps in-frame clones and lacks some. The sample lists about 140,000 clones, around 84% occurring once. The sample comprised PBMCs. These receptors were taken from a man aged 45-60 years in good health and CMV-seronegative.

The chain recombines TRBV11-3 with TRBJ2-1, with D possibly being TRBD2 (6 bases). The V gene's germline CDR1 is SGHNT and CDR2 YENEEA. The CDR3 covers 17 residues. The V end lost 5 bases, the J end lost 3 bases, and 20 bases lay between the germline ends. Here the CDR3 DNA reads TGTGCCAGCAGCCCGGAAGAGGGTAGCGGATACTACAATGAGCAGTTCTTC. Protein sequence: CASSPEEGSGYYNEQFF.

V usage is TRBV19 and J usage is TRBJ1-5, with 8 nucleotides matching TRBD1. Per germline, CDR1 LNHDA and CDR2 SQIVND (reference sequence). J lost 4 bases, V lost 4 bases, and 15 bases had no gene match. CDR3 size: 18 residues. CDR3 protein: CASSTTRTGRSSNQPQHF. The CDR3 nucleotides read TGTGCCAGTAGTACTACCCGGACAGGGAGGAGCTCAAATCAGCCCCAGCATTTT. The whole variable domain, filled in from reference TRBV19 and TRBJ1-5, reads DGGITQSPKYLFRKEGQNVTLSCEQNLNHDAMYWYRQDPGQGLRLIYYSQIVNDFQKGDIAEGYSVSREKKESFPLTVTSAQKNPTAFYLCASSTTRTGRSSNQPQHFGDGTRLSIL.

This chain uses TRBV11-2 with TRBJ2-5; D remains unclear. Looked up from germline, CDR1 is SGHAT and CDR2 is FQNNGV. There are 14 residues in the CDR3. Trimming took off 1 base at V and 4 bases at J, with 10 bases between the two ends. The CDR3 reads CASSLGYSAETQYF. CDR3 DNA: TGTGCCAGCAGCTTAGGGTATAGTGCAGAGACCCAGTACTTC.

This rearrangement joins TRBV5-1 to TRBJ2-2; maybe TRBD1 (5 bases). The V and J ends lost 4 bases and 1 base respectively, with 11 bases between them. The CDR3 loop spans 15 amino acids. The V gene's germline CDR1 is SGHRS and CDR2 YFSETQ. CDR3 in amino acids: CASSVETGNTGELFF. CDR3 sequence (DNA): TGCGCCAGCAGCGTGGAAACAGGGAACACCGGGGAGCTGTTTTTT. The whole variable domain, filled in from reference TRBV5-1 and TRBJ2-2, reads KAGVTQTPRYLIKTRGQQVTLSCSPISGHRSVSWYQQTPGQGLQFLFEYFSETQRNKGNFPGRFSGRQFSNSRSEMNVSTLELGDSALYLCASSVETGNTGELFFGEGSRLTVL.

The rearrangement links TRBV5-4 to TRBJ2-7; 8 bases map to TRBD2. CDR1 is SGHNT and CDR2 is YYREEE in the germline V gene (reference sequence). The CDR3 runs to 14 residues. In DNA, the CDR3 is TGTGCGTACAGCTTAGCGGGGAACTCCTACGAGCAGTACTTC. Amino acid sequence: CAYSLAGNSYEQYF.

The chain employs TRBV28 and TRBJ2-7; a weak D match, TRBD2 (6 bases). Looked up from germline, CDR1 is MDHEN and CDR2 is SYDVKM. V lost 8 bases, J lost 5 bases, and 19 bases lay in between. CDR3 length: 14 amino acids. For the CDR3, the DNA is TGTGCCAGCGGAAGAAGCGGGCTCCTCCACGAGCAGTACTTC. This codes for CASGRSGLLHEQYF.

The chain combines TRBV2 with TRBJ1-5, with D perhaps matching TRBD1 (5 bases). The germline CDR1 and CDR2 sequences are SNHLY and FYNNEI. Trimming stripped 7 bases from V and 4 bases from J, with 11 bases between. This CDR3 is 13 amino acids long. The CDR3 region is CASTGDANQPQHF. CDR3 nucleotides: TGTGCCAGCACGGGGGACGCAAATCAGCCCCAGCATTTT.

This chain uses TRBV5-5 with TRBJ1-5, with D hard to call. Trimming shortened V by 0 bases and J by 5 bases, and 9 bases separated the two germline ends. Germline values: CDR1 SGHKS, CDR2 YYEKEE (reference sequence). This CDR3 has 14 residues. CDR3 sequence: CASSLERTDQPQHF. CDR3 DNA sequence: TGTGCCAGCAGCTTGGAGCGAACTGATCAGCCCCAGCATTTT.

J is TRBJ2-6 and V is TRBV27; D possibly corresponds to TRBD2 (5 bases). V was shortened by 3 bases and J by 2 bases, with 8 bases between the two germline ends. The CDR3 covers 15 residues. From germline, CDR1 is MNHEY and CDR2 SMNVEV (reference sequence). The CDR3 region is CASSFGVTGANVLTF. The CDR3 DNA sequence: TGTGCCAGCAGTTTCGGGGTTACTGGGGCCAACGTCCTGACTTTC.

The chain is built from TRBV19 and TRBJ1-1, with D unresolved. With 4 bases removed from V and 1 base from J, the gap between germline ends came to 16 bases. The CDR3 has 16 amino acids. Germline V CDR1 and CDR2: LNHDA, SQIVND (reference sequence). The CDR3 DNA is TGTGCCAGTAGTACGCCCCGACACCGGGGGAACACTGAAGCTTTCTTT. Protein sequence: CASSTPRHRGNTEAFF.

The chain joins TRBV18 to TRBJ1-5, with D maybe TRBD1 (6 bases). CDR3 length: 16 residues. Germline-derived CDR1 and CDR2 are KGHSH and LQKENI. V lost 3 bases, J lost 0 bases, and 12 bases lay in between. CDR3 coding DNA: TGTGCCAGCTCACCCCAAGGGGGAAATAGCAATCAGCCCCAGCATTTT. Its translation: CASSPQGGNSNQPQHF. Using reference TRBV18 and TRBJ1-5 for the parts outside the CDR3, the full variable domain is NAGVMQNPRHLVRRRGQEARLRCSPMKGHSHVYWYRQLPEEGLKFMVYLQKENIIDESGMPKERFSAEFPKEGPSILRIQQVVRGDSAAYFCASSPQGGNSNQPQHFGDGTRLSIL.

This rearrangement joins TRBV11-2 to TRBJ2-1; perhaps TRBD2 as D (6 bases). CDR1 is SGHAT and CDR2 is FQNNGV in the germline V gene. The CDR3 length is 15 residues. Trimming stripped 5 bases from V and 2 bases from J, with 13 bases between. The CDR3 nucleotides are TGTGCCAGCAGCCCCTCTGGGACTGCCTACAATGAGCAGTTCTTC. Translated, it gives CASSPSGTAYNEQFF.

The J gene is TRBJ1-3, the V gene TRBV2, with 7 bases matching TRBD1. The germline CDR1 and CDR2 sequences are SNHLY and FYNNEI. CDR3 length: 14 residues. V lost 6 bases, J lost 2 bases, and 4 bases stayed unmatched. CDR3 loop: CASRTGSAGNTIYF. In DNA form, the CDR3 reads TGTGCCAGCAGGACAGGGAGCGCTGGAAACACCATATATTTT.

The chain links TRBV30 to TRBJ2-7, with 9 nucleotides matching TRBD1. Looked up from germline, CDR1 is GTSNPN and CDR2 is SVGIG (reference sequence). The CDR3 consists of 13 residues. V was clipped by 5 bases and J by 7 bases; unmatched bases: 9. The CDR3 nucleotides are TGTGCCTGGGCCCGGGACAGGGTGGGGGAGCAGTACTTC. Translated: CAWARDRVGEQYF.

The CDR3 bases are TGTGCCAGCAGTCGGGGACAGGGGTCCGAGCAGTACTTC. Residues: CASSRGQGSEQYF. The V call is TRBV6-5, the J call TRBJ2-7; 10 bases are a match to TRBD1. J lost 6 bases, V lost 5 bases, and 4 bases had no gene match. The CDR3 sequence is 13 residues long. CDR1 MNHEY and CDR2 SVGAGI come from the germline V gene.

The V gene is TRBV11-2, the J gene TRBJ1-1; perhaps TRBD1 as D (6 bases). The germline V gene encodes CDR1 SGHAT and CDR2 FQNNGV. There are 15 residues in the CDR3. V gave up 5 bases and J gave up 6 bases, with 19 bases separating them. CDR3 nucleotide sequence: TGTGCCAGCAGCCCGAGACAGGTCCCGACATCTGAAGCTTTCTTT. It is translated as CASSPRQVPTSEAFF.

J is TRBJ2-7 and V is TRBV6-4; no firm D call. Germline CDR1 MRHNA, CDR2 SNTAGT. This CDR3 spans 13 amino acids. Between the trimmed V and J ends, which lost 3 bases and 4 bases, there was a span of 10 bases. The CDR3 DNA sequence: TGTGCCAGCAGTGATGGGCCTGAATACGAGCAGTACTTC. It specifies CASSDGPEYEQYF.

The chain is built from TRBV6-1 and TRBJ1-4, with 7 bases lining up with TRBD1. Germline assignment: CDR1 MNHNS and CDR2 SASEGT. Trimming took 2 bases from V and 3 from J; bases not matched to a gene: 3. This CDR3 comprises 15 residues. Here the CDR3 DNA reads TGTGCCAGCAGTGAAAGGGGGCCGTCTAATGAAAAACTGTTTTTT. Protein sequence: CASSERGPSNEKLFF.

This chain's CDR3 is CASSLVAGNTEAFF. CDR3 coding DNA: TGTGCCAGCAGCTTAGTGGCAGGAAACACTGAAGCTTTCTTT. V gene TRBV11-2 combines with J gene TRBJ1-1; D unclear. V was trimmed by 1 base and J by 2 bases, leaving 8 bases between them. CDR3 length equals 14 residues. Germline CDR1 SGHAT, CDR2 FQNNGV.

CDR3 coding DNA: TGTGCCAGCAGTCCCGGACAGGTAGGGGCTAATAATTCACCCCTCCACTTT. Amino acids: CASSPGQVGANNSPLHF. This chain joins TRBV27 and TRBJ1-6, with 7 nucleotides matching TRBD1. Germline loops: CDR1 MNHEY, CDR2 SMNVEV (reference sequence). V lost 5 bases, J lost 5 bases, and 12 bases stayed unmatched. This CDR3 is 17 amino acids long.

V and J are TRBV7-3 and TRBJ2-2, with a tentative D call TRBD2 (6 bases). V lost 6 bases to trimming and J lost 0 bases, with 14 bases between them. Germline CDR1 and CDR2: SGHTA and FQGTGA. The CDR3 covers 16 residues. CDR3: CASRTSGGTNTGELFF. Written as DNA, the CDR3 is TGTGCCAGCAGAACGTCGGGCGGGACGAACACCGGGGAGCTGTTTTTT. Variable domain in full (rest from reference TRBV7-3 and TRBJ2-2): GAGVSQTPSNKVTEKGKYVELRCDPISGHTALYWYRQSLGQGPEFLIYFQGTGAADDSGLPNDRFFAVRPEGSVSTLKIQRTERGDSAVYLCASRTSGGTNTGELFFGEGSRLTVL.

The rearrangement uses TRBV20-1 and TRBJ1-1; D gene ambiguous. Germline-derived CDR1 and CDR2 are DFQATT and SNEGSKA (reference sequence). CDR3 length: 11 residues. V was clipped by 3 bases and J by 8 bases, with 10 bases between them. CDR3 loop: CSASNMEEAFF. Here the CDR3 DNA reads TGCAGTGCTAGTAATATGGAGGAAGCTTTCTTT.

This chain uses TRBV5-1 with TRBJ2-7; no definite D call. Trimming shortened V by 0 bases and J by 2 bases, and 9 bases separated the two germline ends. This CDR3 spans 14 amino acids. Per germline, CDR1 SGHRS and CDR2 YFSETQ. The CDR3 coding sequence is TGCGCCAGCAGCTTGGGGCTTGGTGCCTACGAGCAGTACTTC. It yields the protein CASSLGLGAYEQYF. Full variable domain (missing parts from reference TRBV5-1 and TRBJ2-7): KAGVTQTPRYLIKTRGQQVTLSCSPISGHRSVSWYQQTPGQGLQFLFEYFSETQRNKGNFPGRFSGRQFSNSRSEMNVSTLELGDSALYLCASSLGLGAYEQYFGPGTRLTVT.

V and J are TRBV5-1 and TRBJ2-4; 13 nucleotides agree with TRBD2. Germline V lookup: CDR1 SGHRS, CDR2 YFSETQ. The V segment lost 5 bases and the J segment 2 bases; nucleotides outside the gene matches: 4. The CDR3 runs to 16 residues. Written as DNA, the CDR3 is TGCGCCAGCAGTTTACTAGCGGGAGGGACCAAAAACATTCAGTACTTC. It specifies CASSLLAGGTKNIQYF.

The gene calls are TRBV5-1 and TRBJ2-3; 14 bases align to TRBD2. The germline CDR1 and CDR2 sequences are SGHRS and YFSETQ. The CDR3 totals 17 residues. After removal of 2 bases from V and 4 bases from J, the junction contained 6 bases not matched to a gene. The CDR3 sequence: CASSLTGTSGRADTQYF. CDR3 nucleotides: TGCGCCAGCAGCTTAACCGGGACTAGCGGGAGAGCAGATACGCAGTATTTT. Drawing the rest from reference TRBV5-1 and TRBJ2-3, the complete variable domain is KAGVTQTPRYLIKTRGQQVTLSCSPISGHRSVSWYQQTPGQGLQFLFEYFSETQRNKGNFPGRFSGRQFSNSRSEMNVSTLELGDSALYLCASSLTGTSGRADTQYFGPGTRLTVL.

The CDR3 spells CASSHGGYYGYTF. The CDR3 DNA follows: TGTGCCAGCTCTCACGGGGGGTACTATGGCTACACCTTC. The chain employs TRBV27 and TRBJ1-2; D might be TRBD1 (5 bases). Germline V gene data show CDR1 as MNHEY and CDR2 as SMNVEV (reference sequence). CDR3 length: 13 amino acids. V dropped 8 bases and J dropped 3 bases, with 13 bases sitting between them.